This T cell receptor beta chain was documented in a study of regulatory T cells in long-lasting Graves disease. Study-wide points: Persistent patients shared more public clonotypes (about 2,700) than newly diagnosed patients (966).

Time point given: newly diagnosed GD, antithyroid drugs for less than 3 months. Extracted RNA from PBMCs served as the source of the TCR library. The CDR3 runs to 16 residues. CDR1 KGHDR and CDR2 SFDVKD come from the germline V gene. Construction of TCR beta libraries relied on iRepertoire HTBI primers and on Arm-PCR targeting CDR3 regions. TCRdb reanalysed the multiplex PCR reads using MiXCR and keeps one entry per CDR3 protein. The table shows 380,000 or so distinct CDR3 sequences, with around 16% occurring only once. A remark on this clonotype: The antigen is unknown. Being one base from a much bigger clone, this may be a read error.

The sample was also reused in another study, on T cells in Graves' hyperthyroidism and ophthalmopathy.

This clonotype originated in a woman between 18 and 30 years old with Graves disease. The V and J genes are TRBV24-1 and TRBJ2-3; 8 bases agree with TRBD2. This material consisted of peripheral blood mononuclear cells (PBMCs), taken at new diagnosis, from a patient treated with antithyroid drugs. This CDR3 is CASSDLGGRSTDTQYF. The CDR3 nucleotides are TGTGCCTCCAGTGATTTGGGCGGGAGGAGCACAGATACGCAGTATTTT.